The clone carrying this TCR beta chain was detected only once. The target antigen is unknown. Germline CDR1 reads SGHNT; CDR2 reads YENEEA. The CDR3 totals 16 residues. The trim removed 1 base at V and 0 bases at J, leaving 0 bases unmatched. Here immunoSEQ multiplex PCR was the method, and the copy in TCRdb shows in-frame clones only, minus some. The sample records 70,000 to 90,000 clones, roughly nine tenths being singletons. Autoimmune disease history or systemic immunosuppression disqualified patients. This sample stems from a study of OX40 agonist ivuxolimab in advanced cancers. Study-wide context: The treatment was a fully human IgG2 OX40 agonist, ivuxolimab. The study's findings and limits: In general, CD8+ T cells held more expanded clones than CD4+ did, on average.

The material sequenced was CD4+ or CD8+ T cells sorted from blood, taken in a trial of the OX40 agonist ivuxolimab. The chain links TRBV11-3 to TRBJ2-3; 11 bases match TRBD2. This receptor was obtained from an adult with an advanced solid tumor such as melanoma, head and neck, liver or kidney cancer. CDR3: CASSLGLAGSTDTQYF. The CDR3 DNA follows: TGTGCCAGCAGCTTAGGACTAGCGGGAAGCACAGATACGCAGTATTTT.